These 8 T cell receptor beta chains came from one sample sequenced in a study of cytomegalovirus exposure and HLA in healthy donors. Primers for the PCR totalled 60 Vbeta and 13 Jbeta. Repertoires were generated with immunoSEQ multiplex PCR, while TCRdb's copy carries only in-frame clones and drops some. There are about 120,000 clones in the sample; roughly 70% occur only once, and around 4% lies in the top ten. The sequencing input was PBMCs. Receptors originate from a man in his thirties or forties in good health and CMV-seronegative.

The J gene is TRBJ1-3, the V gene TRBV6-5; 7 bases map to TRBD1. The CDR3 length is 16 residues. The germline V gene has CDR1 MNHEY and CDR2 SVGAGI. The junction had 5 bases not matched to a gene; V was cut back by 0 bases and J by 3 bases. This CDR3 reads CASSYSHRGFGNTIYF. The CDR3 DNA is TGTGCCAGCAGTTACTCCCACAGGGGATTTGGAAACACCATATATTTT.

This clone has just one count. V gene TRBV7-9 combines with J gene TRBJ2-3; D uncertain. This CDR3 comprises 13 residues. Trimming removed 6 bases at V and 5 bases at J, with 12 bases between. In germline, CDR1 is SEHNR, CDR2 FQNEAQ (reference sequence). Written as DNA, the CDR3 is TGTGCCAGCAGGCAAACGCCCGGAGATACGCAGTATTTT. The encoded protein is CASRQTPGDTQYF.

This clone was detected only a few times. The chain is built from TRBV30 and TRBJ1-5; D is ambiguous. Trimming removed 3 bases at V and 0 bases at J, with 6 bases between. Germline V CDR1 and CDR2: GTSNPN, SVGIG (reference sequence). The CDR3 consists of 13 residues. CDR3 sequence: CAWSENSNQPQHF. For the CDR3, the DNA is TGTGCCTGGAGCGAGAATAGCAATCAGCCCCAGCATTTT.

The V gene is TRBV5-1, the J gene TRBJ2-1, with a weak D call TRBD2 (7 bases). Per the germline V gene, CDR1 is SGHRS and CDR2 is YFSETQ. CDR3 length: 17 amino acids. Trimming stripped 1 base from V and 8 bases from J, with 22 bases between. In nucleotides, the CDR3 is TGCGCCAGCAGCTTGAGGGGGGGCGCGATCCTTGCGTATGAGCAGTTCTTC. Its protein product is CASSLRGGAILAYEQFF. The full variable domain, rest sourced from reference TRBV5-1 and TRBJ2-1, is KAGVTQTPRYLIKTRGQQVTLSCSPISGHRSVSWYQQTPGQGLQFLFEYFSETQRNKGNFPGRFSGRQFSNSRSEMNVSTLELGDSALYLCASSLRGGAILAYEQFFGPGTRLTVL.

The chain joins TRBV5-1 to TRBJ2-1, with 7 bases identical to TRBD2. With V trimmed by 2 bases and J by 11 bases, 10 bases remained unmatched. In germline, CDR1 is SGHRS, CDR2 YFSETQ. The CDR3 covers 14 residues. This CDR3 is CASSLPGLGSQQFF. CDR3 nucleotide sequence: TGCGCCAGCAGCTTACCAGGACTAGGCAGCCAGCAGTTCTTC.

The chain couples TRBV4-1 to TRBJ2-5; D is unclear. Germline V gene lookup returns CDR1 MGHRA and CDR2 YSYEKL. V lost 1 base, J lost 0 bases, and 6 bases lay in between. The CDR3 contains 14 residues. CDR3 coding DNA: TGCGCCAGCAGCCAAGCACGGTACCAAGAGACCCAGTACTTC. Translating gives CASSQARYQETQYF.

The chain uses TRBV28 and TRBJ2-5, with D possibly TRBD1 on 6 matching bases. Germline CDR1 and CDR2: MDHEN and SYDVKM. This CDR3 is built from 14 residues. Trimming pared 2 bases from V and 1 base from J, leaving 8 bases between. The CDR3 sequence: CASSLTGTQETQYF. CDR3 DNA: TGTGCCAGCAGTTTAACAGGGACCCAAGAGACCCAGTACTTC.

The chain carries TRBV30 and TRBJ2-7, with 8 bases lining up with TRBD2. This CDR3 region has 13 residues. CDR1 is GTSNPN and CDR2 is SVGIG in the germline V gene (reference sequence). Trimming removed 1 base from V and 5 bases from J; junction bases left unmatched: 4. The CDR3 coding sequence is TGTGCCTGGAGTGCCCGGGGGGGAAACGAGCAGTACTTC. It is translated as CAWSARGGNEQYF. Combining the CDR3 with reference TRBV30 and TRBJ2-7 gives the whole variable domain SQTIHQWPATLVQPVGSPLSLECTVEGTSNPNLYWYRQAAGRGLQLLFYSVGIGQISSEVPQNLSASRPQDRQFILSSKKLLLSDSGFYLCAWSARGGNEQYFGPGTRLTVT.